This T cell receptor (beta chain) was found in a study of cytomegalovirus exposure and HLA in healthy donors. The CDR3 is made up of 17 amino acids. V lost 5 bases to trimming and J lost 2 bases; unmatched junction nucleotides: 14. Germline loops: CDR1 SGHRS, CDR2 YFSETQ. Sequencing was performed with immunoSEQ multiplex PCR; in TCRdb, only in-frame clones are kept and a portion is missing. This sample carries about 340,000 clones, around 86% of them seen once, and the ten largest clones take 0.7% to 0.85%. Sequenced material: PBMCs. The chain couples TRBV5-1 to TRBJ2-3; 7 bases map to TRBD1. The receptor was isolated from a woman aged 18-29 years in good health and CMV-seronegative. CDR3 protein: CASSTDRDRLTTDTQYF. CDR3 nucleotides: TGCGCCAGCAGTACCGACCGGGACAGACTGACCACAGATACGCAGTATTTT.